The 21 T cell receptor beta chains reported below all come from one sample, sequenced in a study of blood T cell repertoires in COVID-19 (dated by TCRdb to about 2020). Library preparation used the immunoSEQ multiplex PCR assay. TCRdb stores this immuneACCESS table with in-frame sequences only. Part of the clones is absent; in the studies checked, under half of the shortfall reflects unresolved V genes, and no reason is known for the rest. The sample records over 60,000 clones, 80% to 95% of which are singletons. Approximately 0.49% of the sample rests with the top ten. Sequenced material: peripheral blood. These receptor sequences come from a man aged 50 to 59 with COVID-19, enrolled during active disease.

The genes are TRBV3-1 (or the pseudogene TRBV3-2) and TRBJ1-4; possibly TRBD1 for D (6 bases). CDR3 length: 17 amino acids. Germline loops: CDR1 LGHDT, CDR2 YNNKEL (reference sequence). Deletions cut 0 bases from V and 8 bases from J, with 19 bases between. The CDR3 DNA reads TGTGCCAGCAGCCAAGATAGGGAGAACAGGGTGGGGGAAAAACTGTTTTTT. This gives the protein CASSQDRENRVGEKLFF.

The V and J genes are TRBV7-2 and TRBJ2-1; D may be TRBD1 (5 bases). V was clipped by 0 bases and J by 3 bases, with 9 bases between them. CDR3 size: 15 residues. Germline CDR1 SGHTA, CDR2 FQGNSA. The CDR3 is CASSLAPGNYNEQFF. Here the CDR3 DNA reads TGTGCCAGCAGCTTAGCTCCAGGGAACTACAATGAGCAGTTCTTC.

V and J are TRBV5-4 and TRBJ2-3; D perhaps matches TRBD2 (5 bases). Germline CDR1 SGHNT, CDR2 YYREEE (reference sequence). This CDR3 region has 14 residues. Trimming took off 5 bases at V and 0 bases at J, with 10 bases between the two ends. The CDR3 DNA follows: TGTGCCAGCAGGAGGGAGTATAGCACAGATACGCAGTATTTT. Translated: CASRREYSTDTQYF. Complete variable domain (other parts from reference TRBV5-4 and TRBJ2-3): ETGVTQSPTHLIKTRGQQVTLRCSSQSGHNTVSWYQQALGQGPQFIFQYYREEENGRGNFPPRFSGLQFPNYSSELNVNALELDDSALYLCASRREYSTDTQYFGPGTRLTVL.

The CDR3 sequence is CAWSQQGGNQPQHF. In nucleotides, the CDR3 is TGTGCCTGGAGCCAACAGGGAGGCAATCAGCCCCAGCATTTT. This chain joins TRBV30 and TRBJ1-5; D may be TRBD1 (6 bases). The germline V and J ends were trimmed by 3 bases and 2 bases, with 11 bases remaining between them. The germline CDR1 and CDR2 sequences are GTSNPN and SVGIG (reference sequence). This CDR3 is built from 14 residues.

V is TRBV7-9 and J is TRBJ1-1, with TRBD1 as a possible D gene (6 bases). Trimming removed 6 bases from V and 3 bases from J, with 11 bases in between. This CDR3 has 13 residues. Germline assignment: CDR1 SEHNR and CDR2 FQNEAQ (reference sequence). CDR3: CASRSGHHTEAFF. The CDR3 bases are TGTGCCAGCAGATCGGGACACCACACTGAAGCTTTCTTT.

The chain recombines TRBV25-1 with TRBJ2-1, with D unresolved. Trimming cost V 3 bases and J 8 bases, with 11 bases left between them. Germline CDR1 and CDR2: MGHDK and SYGVNS. This CDR3 spans 13 amino acids. CDR3 in amino acids: CASSDHARDEQFF. The CDR3 DNA follows: TGTGCCAGCAGTGACCATGCCCGGGATGAGCAGTTCTTC. Using reference TRBV25-1 and TRBJ2-1 for the parts outside the CDR3, the full variable domain is EADIYQTPRYLVIGTGKKITLECSQTMGHDKMYWYQQDPGMELHLIHYSYGVNSTEKGDLSSESTVSRIRTEHFPLTLESARPSHTSQYLCASSDHARDEQFFGPGTRLTVL.

This clone was recorded once. This sequence joins TRBV11-2 and TRBJ2-3; TRBD1 aligns across 7 bases. The J segment lost 1 base and the V segment lost 6 bases, leaving 7 bases of the junction unmatched. CDR1 and CDR2 (germline): SGHAT, FQNNGV. The CDR3 loop spans 15 amino acids. The CDR3 DNA reads TGTGCCAGCAGGCAAAAGGGGGCTGGCACAGATACGCAGTATTTT. The encoded protein is CASRQKGAGTDTQYF.

This CDR3 reads CASSPRGGNYGYTF. For the CDR3, the DNA is TGTGCCAGCAGCCCTAGGGGGGGGAACTATGGCTACACCTTC. This chain connects TRBV9 to TRBJ1-2, with D possibly being TRBD1 (6 bases). The V and J ends lost 4 bases and 2 bases respectively, with 12 bases between them. The CDR3 sequence is 14 residues long. In germline, CDR1 is SGDLS, CDR2 YYNGEE. The full variable domain, in which reference TRBV9 and TRBJ1-2 provide the parts outside the CDR3, is DSGVTQTPKHLITATGQRVTLRCSPRSGDLSVYWYQQSLDQGLQFLIQYYNGEERAKGNILERFSAQQFPDLHSELNLSSLELGDSALYFCASSPRGGNYGYTFGSGTRLTVV.

The V call is TRBV9, the J call TRBJ1-4, with 8 bases aligning to TRBD1. This CDR3 region has 16 residues. Germline loops: CDR1 SGDLS, CDR2 YYNGEE. Trimming cost V 3 bases and J 7 bases; bases outside gene matches: 11. CDR3 loop: CASSALGGTGSEKLFF. CDR3 nucleotide sequence: TGTGCCAGCAGCGCACTAGGGGGGACAGGATCTGAAAAACTGTTTTTT.

The chain is built from TRBV6-2 or TRBV6-3 and TRBJ1-5; maybe TRBD1 (5 bases). Trimming pared 0 bases from V and 6 bases from J, leaving 15 bases between. The germline V gene has CDR1 MNHEY and CDR2 SVGEGT. This CDR3 contains 16 residues. The CDR3 region is CASSYSFTGISQPQHF. In DNA form, the CDR3 reads TGTGCCAGCAGTTACTCGTTCACAGGTATTAGTCAGCCCCAGCATTTT.

The V gene is TRBV5-1, the J gene TRBJ1-1; weak D call: TRBD1 (6 bases). CDR1 and CDR2 (germline): SGHRS, YFSETQ. V was cut by 0 bases and J by 2 bases, with 11 bases left in between. The CDR3 has 15 residues. Written as DNA, the CDR3 is TGCGCCAGCAGCTTGGTTCAGGGGCTAAACACTGAAGCTTTCTTT. This translates into CASSLVQGLNTEAFF.

The chain is built from TRBV19 and TRBJ1-1; 7 bases match TRBD1. This CDR3 comprises 15 residues. With 7 bases clipped from V and 3 bases from J, the junction kept 11 bases outside the gene matches. Germline V lookup: CDR1 LNHDA, CDR2 SQIVND (reference sequence). The CDR3 loop reads CASKLNDREHTEAFF. The CDR3 DNA sequence: TGTGCCAGTAAACTGAACGACAGGGAACACACTGAAGCTTTCTTT.

The V and J genes are TRBV4-1 and TRBJ1-2; 7 positions match TRBD1. This CDR3 has 16 residues. J gave up 3 bases and V 4 bases, and 11 bases lay outside the gene matches. Germline V gives CDR1 MGHRA, CDR2 YSYEKL. DNA of the CDR3: TGCGCCAGCAGCCTTCAAACCGACAGGGCCTACTATGGCTACACCTTC. It is translated as CASSLQTDRAYYGYTF.

V and J are TRBV19 and TRBJ1-5, with D unclear. The CDR3 spans 12 residues. Trimming removed 6 bases from V and 3 bases from J, with 6 bases in between. CDR1 is LNHDA and CDR2 is SQIVND in the germline V gene (reference sequence). The CDR3: CASRKHNQPQHF. In DNA, the CDR3 is TGTGCCAGTAGGAAACACAATCAGCCCCAGCATTTT.

The chain uses TRBV14 and TRBJ1-2; a weak D match, TRBD1 (6 bases). V gave up 5 bases and J gave up 4 bases, with 17 bases separating them. The CDR3 sequence is 15 residues long. Germline V gene data show CDR1 as SGHDN and CDR2 as FVKESK. This CDR3 is CASSDSYRATYGYTF. For the CDR3, the DNA is TGTGCCAGCAGCGACTCCTACAGGGCTACCTATGGCTACACCTTC. Filled out from reference TRBV14 and TRBJ1-2, the complete variable domain reads EAGVTQFPSHSVIEKGQTVTLRCDPISGHDNLYWYRRVMGKEIKFLLHFVKESKQDESGMPNNRFLAERTGGTYSTLKVQPAELEDSGVYFCASSDSYRATYGYTFGSGTRLTVV.

V usage is TRBV7-6 and J usage is TRBJ2-7; perhaps TRBD2 as D (6 bases). V lost 0 bases and J lost 3, with 9 bases in between. From germline, CDR1 is SGHVS and CDR2 FNYEAQ. The CDR3 has 14 amino acids. In DNA, the CDR3 is TGTGCCAGCAGCTTAGCGCTCGGGGGCTACGAGCAGTACTTC. It codes for CASSLALGGYEQYF.

V is TRBV5-5 and J is TRBJ2-7, with D possibly matching TRBD1 (6 bases). This CDR3 is built from 18 residues. V was trimmed by 0 bases and J by 3 bases, leaving 22 bases between them. The germline V gene has CDR1 SGHKS and CDR2 YYEKEE (reference sequence). This CDR3 is CASSLGITNRAWIYEQYF. CDR3 DNA sequence: TGTGCCAGCAGCTTGGGAATAACCAACAGGGCTTGGATCTACGAGCAGTACTTC.

This clone was seen a few times. This chain connects TRBV6-5 to TRBJ1-1; TRBD1 agrees at 10 bases. CDR1 and CDR2 (germline): MNHEY, SVGAGI. Trimming took 6 bases from V and 6 from J; bases not matched to a gene: 7. The CDR3 extends over 14 amino acids. The DNA for the CDR3 is TGTGCCAGCAGGGCGGACAGGGGGTCAGCTGAAGCTTTCTTT. Protein product: CASRADRGSAEAFF.

The chain links TRBV24-1 to TRBJ2-1; TRBD2 agrees at 11 bases. Germline CDR1 KGHDR, CDR2 SFDVKD. The CDR3 has 16 amino acids. V trimming: 3 bases; J trimming: 9 bases; junction bases outside the gene matches: 9. The CDR3 sequence: CATSDPRLAGYAEQFF. DNA of the CDR3: TGTGCCACCAGTGATCCAAGACTAGCGGGATACGCTGAGCAGTTCTTC.

This sequence joins TRBV19 and TRBJ2-1; TRBD2 aligns across 11 bases. Unmatched junction bases numbered 12, after V lost 5 bases and J lost 3 bases. CDR1 and CDR2 from the germline V gene are LNHDA and SQIVND (reference sequence). The CDR3 consists of 18 residues. The CDR3 DNA follows: TGTGCCAGTAGTCCTCGACGGACTAGCGGGTGGGACTACAATGAGCAGTTCTTC. This translates into CASSPRRTSGWDYNEQFF.

V usage is TRBV6-6 and J usage is TRBJ1-2; a possible D gene is TRBD1 (5 bases). Germline CDR1 reads MNHNY; CDR2 reads SVGAGI (reference sequence). V dropped 3 bases and J dropped 7 bases, with 18 bases sitting between them. The CDR3 covers 15 residues. The CDR3 DNA follows: TGTGCCAGCAGTTATTACCGGGGGGACTTCGGTGGCTACACCTTC. Translating gives CASSYYRGDFGGYTF.